This TCR beta chain came from a study of cytomegalovirus exposure and HLA in healthy donors. Study results and caveats: Rare sequences made up most TCRs, while some public TCRs were found in many donors. It was found in a later analysis that first-cohort TCR clusters tended to co-occur in the 120 validation repertoires.

To note about this clone: The antigen is undetermined.

TCRdb's table, derived via immunoSEQ multiplex PCR, lists solely in-frame clones and lacks some. The sample has about 130,000 clones; 89% are singletons. The sequence came from a woman aged 18-29 years in good health and CMV-seropositive. Material: PBMCs.

The CDR3 sequence is CASSFLQGRDTQYF. As DNA, the CDR3 is TGTGCCAGCAGCTTCTTACAGGGACGTGATACGCAGTATTTT. The chain links TRBV5-6 to TRBJ2-3, with a tentative D call TRBD1 (6 bases). Germline assignment: CDR1 SGHDT and CDR2 YYEEEE. This CDR3 comprises 14 residues. V lost 2 bases and J lost 6, with 13 bases in between. Complete variable domain (other parts from reference TRBV5-6 and TRBJ2-3): DAGVTQSPTHLIKTRGQQVTLRCSPKSGHDTVSWYQQALGQGPQFIFQYYEEEERQRGNFPDRFSGHQFPNYSSELNVNALLLGDSALYLCASSFLQGRDTQYFGPGTRLTVL.